These T cell receptor beta chains were read from a single sample in a study of regulatory T cells in long-lasting Graves disease. TCRdb analysed the multiplex PCR reads with MiXCR anew, one entry per CDR3 protein. The sample consists of 200,000 to 250,000 distinct CDR3 sequences, about 17% of them appearing once. The sample consisted of peripheral blood mononuclear cells (PBMCs), taken at new diagnosis, from a patient treated with antithyroid drugs. All receptors derive from a female donor with Graves disease. Both conserved end residues are part of each CDR3. Expanded clones are given a class, and other clones once, few, many or no size at all.

TRBJ2-2	.	TRBV9	CASSATSGSGELFF
TRBJ2-1	many	TRBV27	CASSLYGTGVPYNEQFF
TRBJ2-7	many	TRBV12-3/TRBV12-4	CASSLQRSSYEQYF
TRBJ2-3	many	TRBV2	CASSANRGRGTDTQYF
TRBJ2-5	many	TRBV15	CATSISDIQETQYF
TRBJ1-4	many	TRBV6-1	CASKTTGVNDEKLFF
TRBJ1-1	many	TRBV30	CAFDKNTEAFF
TRBJ2-1	many	TRBV11-3	CASSSSSISYNEQFF
TRBJ2-7	once	TRBV5-4	CASSPLGVEQYF
TRBJ1-2	many	TRBV7-6	CASSPNPQGHGYTF
TRBJ2-7	many	TRBV9	CASSPQTGVAYEQYF
TRBJ2-5	many	TRBV2	CASSDRGRTETQYF
TRBJ2-7	few	TRBV7-2	CASSLDGEQYF
TRBJ2-3	many	TRBV7-3	CASSLYSSTDTQYF
TRBJ2-1	medium-sized	TRBV29-1	CSVESSDEQFF
TRBJ2-7	many	TRBV7-2	CASSLAAGASNNEQYF
TRBJ1-2	many	TRBV4-3	CASSQGSGGYTF
TRBJ2-5	many	TRBV7-9	CASSLVRVAPVF
TRBJ2-7	.	TRBV28	CASILGQGAVYEQYF
TRBJ2-5	many	TRBV2	CASSRDRESAETQYF
TRBJ1-1	.	TRBV28	CASSLWGLRQAFF
TRBJ2-3	.	TRBV28	CASSLVSGAGGSTDTQYF
TRBJ2-1	once	TRBV7-9	CASGQDNEQFF
TRBJ2-2	.	TRBV12-3/TRBV12-4	CASSFRGWDTGELFF
TRBJ2-1	many	TRBV29-1	CSVGGTEYNEQFF
TRBJ2-2	many	TRBV28	CASSLAGAVTGELFF
TRBJ2-7	.	TRBV27	CASSQGRPFILSDSYEQYF
TRBJ2-2	once	TRBV11-2	CASSSLSGGPGNTGELFF